This TCR beta chain is from a study of shared clonotypes between healthy human individuals. Overall study results and limits: Deeper or shallower sequencing was expected to change how clonotypes are shared among donors.

A word on this clone: What it recognizes is unknown.

The V gene lost 7 bases and the J gene lost 8 bases, with 17 bases spanning the gap. Germline CDR1 is MNHNY and CDR2 is SVGAGI (reference sequence). The CDR3 is 14 residues long. The method was immunoSEQ multiplex PCR; TCRdb's version includes in-frame clones alone and lacks a portion of them. The data show 490,000 or so clones, 76% seen once. The origin of this receptor is a woman aged 40 to 55 in good health. Some clones in this sample may be carry-over from other donors' samples. Input material: PBMCs. The V call is TRBV6-6, the J call TRBJ1-4, with D tentatively TRBD1 (6 bases). CDR3 nucleotide sequence: TGTGCCAGCACCGATACAGGGTCTGACGAAAAACTGTTTTTT. Translation: CASTDTGSDEKLFF.